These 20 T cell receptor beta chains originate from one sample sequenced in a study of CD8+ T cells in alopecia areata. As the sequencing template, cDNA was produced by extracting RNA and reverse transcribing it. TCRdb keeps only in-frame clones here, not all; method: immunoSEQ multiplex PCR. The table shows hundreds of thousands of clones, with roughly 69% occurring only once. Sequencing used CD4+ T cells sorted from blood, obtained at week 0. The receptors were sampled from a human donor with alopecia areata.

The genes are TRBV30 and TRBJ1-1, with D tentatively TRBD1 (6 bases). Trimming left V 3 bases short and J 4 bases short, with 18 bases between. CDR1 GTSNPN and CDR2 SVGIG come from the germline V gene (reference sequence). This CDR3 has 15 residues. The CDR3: CAWSPTGRSGTEAFF. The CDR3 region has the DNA TGTGCCTGGAGCCCTACAGGGCGCTCGGGCACTGAAGCTTTCTTT.

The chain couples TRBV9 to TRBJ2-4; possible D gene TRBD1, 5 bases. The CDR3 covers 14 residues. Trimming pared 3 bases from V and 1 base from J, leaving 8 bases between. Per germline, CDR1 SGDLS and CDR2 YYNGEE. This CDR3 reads CASSDTGAKNIQYF. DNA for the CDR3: TGTGCCAGCAGCGACACAGGTGCCAAAAACATTCAGTACTTC.

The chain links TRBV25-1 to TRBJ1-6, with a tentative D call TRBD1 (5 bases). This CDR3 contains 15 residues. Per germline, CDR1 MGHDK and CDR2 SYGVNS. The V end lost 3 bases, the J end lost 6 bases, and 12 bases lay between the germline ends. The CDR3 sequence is CASSEGPSSNSPLHF. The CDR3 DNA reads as TGTGCCAGCAGTGAGGGACCGAGTAGTAATTCACCCCTCCACTTT.

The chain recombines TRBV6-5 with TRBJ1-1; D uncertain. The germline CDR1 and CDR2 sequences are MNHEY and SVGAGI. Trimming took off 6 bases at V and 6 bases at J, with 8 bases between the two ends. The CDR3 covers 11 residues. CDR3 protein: CASSRRSEAFF. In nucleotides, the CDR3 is TGTGCCAGCAGCCGGCGTTCTGAAGCTTTCTTT.

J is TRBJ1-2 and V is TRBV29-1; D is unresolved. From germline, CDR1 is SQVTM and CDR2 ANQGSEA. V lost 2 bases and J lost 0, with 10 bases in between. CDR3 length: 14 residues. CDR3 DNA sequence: TGCAGCGTTGAAAAATTCACAGCTAACTATGGCTACACCTTC. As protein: CSVEKFTANYGYTF.

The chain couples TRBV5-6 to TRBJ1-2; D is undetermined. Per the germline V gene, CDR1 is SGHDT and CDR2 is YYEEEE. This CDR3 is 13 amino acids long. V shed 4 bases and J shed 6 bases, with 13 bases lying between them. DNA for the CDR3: TGTGCCAGCAGCCTGGACCCAGGCCATGGCTACACCTTC. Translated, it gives CASSLDPGHGYTF.

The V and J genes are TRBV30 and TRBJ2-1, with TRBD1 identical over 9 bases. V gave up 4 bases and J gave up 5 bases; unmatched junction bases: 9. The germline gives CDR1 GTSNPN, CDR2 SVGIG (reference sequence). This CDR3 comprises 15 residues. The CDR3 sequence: CAWTPDRGINNEQFF. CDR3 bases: TGTGCCTGGACCCCGGACAGGGGTATCAACAATGAGCAGTTCTTC.

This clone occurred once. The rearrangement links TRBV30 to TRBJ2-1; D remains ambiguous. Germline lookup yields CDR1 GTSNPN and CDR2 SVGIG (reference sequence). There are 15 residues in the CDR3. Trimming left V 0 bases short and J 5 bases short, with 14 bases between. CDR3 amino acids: CAWSVGPPVDNEQFF. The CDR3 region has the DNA TGTGCCTGGAGTGTAGGTCCCCCGGTTGACAATGAGCAGTTCTTC.

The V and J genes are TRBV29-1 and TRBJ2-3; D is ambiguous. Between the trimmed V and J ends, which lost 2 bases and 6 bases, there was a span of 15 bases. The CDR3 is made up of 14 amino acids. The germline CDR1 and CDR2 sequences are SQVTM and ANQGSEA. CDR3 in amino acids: CSVEQDGPEDTQYF. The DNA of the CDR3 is TGCAGCGTTGAACAGGACGGACCTGAGGATACGCAGTATTTT.

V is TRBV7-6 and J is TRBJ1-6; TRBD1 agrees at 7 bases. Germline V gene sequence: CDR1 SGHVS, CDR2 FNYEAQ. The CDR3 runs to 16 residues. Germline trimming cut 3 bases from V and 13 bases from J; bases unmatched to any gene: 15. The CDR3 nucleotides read TGTGCCAGCAGCTTGAGTACAGGGGCAGGTCTCTTCCCCCTCCACTTT. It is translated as CASSLSTGAGLFPLHF. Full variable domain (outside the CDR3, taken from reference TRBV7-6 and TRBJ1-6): GAGVSQSPRYKVTKRGQDVALRCDPISGHVSLYWYRQALGQGPEFLTYFNYEAQQDKSGLPNDRFSAERPEGSISTLTIQRTEQRDSAMYRCASSLSTGAGLFPLHFGNGTRLTVT.

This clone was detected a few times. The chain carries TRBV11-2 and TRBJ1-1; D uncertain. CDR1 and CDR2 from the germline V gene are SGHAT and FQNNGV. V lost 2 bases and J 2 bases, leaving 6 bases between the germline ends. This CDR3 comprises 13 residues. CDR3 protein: CASSLNGNTEAFF. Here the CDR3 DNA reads TGTGCCAGCAGCTTAAATGGAAACACTGAAGCTTTCTTT.

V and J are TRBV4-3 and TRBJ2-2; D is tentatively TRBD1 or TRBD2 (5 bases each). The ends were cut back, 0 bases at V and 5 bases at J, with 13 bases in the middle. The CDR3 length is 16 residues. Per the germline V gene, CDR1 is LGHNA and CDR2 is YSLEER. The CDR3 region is CASSQDILGVTGELFF. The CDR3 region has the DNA TGCGCCAGCAGCCAAGATATATTGGGGGTGACCGGGGAGCTGTTTTTT.

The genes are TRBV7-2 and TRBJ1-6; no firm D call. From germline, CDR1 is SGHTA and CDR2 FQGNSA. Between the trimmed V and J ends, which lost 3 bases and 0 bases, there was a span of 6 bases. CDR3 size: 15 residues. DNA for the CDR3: TGTGCCAGCAGCTTCGTGGGCTCCTATAATTCACCCCTCCACTTT. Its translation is CASSFVGSYNSPLHF.

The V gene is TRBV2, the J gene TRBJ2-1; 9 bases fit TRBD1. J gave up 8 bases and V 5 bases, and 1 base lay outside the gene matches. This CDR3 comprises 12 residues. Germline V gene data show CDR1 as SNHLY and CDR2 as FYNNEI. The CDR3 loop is CASSRQGDEQFF. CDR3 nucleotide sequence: TGTGCCAGCAGTAGACAGGGGGATGAGCAGTTCTTC.

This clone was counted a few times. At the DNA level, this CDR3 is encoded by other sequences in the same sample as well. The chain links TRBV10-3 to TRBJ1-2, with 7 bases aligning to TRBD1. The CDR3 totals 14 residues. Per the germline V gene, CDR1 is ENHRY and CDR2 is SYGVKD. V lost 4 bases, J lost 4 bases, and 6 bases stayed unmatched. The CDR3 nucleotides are TGTGCCATCAGTGTTAGGGGGCTCGGCTATGGCTACACCTTC. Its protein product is CAISVRGLGYGYTF.

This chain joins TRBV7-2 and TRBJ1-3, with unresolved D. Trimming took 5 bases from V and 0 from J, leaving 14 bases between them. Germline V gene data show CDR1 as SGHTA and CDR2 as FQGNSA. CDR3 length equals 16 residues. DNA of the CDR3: TGTGCCAGCAGCAGAGGAGTGTCCGCCTCTGGAAACACCATATATTTT. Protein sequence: CASSRGVSASGNTIYF.

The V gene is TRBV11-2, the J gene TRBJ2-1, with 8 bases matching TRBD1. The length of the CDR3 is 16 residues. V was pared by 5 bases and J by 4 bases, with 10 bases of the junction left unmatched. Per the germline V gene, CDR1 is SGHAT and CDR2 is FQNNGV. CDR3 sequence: CASSQPTGGDYNEQFF. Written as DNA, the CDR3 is TGTGCCAGCAGCCAACCCACAGGGGGTGATTACAATGAGCAGTTCTTC. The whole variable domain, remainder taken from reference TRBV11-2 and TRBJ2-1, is EAGVAQSPRYKIIEKRQSVAFWCNPISGHATLYWYQQILGQGPKLLIQFQNNGVVDDSQLPKDRFSAERLKGVDSTLKIQPAKLEDSAVYLCASSQPTGGDYNEQFFGPGTRLTVL.

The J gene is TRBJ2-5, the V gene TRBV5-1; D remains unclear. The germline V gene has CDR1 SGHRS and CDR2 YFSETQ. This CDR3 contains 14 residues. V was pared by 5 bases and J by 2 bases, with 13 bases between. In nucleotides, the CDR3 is TGCGCCAGCAGAAGAATGGAATTTCAAGAGACCCAGTACTTC. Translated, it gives CASRRMEFQETQYF.

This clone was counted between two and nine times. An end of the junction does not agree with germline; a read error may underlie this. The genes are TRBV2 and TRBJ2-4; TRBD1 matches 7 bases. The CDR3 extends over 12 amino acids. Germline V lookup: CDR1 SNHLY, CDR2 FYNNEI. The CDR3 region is CASREGQAPWYF. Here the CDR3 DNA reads TGTGCCAGCAGGGAAGGACAGGCACCTTGGTACTTC.

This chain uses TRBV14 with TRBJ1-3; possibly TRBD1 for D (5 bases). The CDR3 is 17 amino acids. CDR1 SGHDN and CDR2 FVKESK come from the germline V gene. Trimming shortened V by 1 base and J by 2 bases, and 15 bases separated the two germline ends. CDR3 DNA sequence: TGTGCCAGCAGCCAAGGCGGGACCGGGTTGGCTGGAAACACCATATATTTT. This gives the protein CASSQGGTGLAGNTIYF.